This TCR beta chain derives from a study of blood T cells in healthy people across ages. The germline gives CDR1 MNHEY, CDR2 SVGEGT. This CDR3 has 12 amino acids. A J-beta primer mix and a sample-barcoded 5' primer were used in a second PCR of roughly 7 to 12 cycles. TCRdb redid the calling of the 5' RACE reads with MiXCR, one entry per CDR3 protein. The sample comprises over 1,500,000 distinct CDR3 sequences, about 39% of which are singletons, and roughly 23% rests with the top ten. As concerns this clonotype: A read error may account for a junction end that differs from germline.

The receptor was derived from a human donor in good health. V and J are TRBV6-2 or TRBV6-3 and TRBJ2-1; D may be TRBD1 (6 bases). Material: blood. CDR3 coding DNA: TGTGCCAGCGGTTACAGGGATAATGAGCAGTTCTTC. Translation gives CASGYRDNEQFF.